The 18 T cell receptor beta chains below were found in one sample sequenced in a study of OX40 agonist ivuxolimab in advanced cancers. The assay was immunoSEQ multiplex PCR, and TCRdb's table has in-frame clones only and misses some. The sample consists of fewer than 90,000 clones, about 90% of them appearing once. Sequences were derived from CD4+ or CD8+ T cells sorted from blood, sampled in a trial of the OX40 agonist ivuxolimab. The receptors come from an adult with an advanced solid tumor such as melanoma, head and neck, liver or kidney cancer.

The chain links TRBV10-3 to TRBJ2-5; D may correspond to TRBD1 or TRBD2 (6 bases each). Looked up from germline, CDR1 is ENHRY and CDR2 is SYGVKD. The CDR3 contains 14 residues. Trimming shortened V by 6 bases and J by 3 bases, and 14 bases separated the two germline ends. The CDR3 here is CAIRGASVKETQYF. The CDR3 DNA reads TGTGCCATCAGGGGGGCTAGCGTAAAAGAGACCCAGTACTTC.

In its sample, this clone was seen once. This chain connects TRBV2 to TRBJ2-1, with D possibly matching TRBD2 (5 bases). CDR3 length: 13 amino acids. Germline loops: CDR1 SNHLY, CDR2 FYNNEI. Trimming shortened V by 6 bases and J by 13 bases, and 19 bases separated the two germline ends. The chain's CDR3 is CASREVTSGRQFF. The CDR3 DNA follows: TGTGCCAGCAGGGAGGTTACGTCGGGGAGACAGTTCTTC.

The gene calls are TRBV6-1 and TRBJ1-4; D is uncertain. The CDR3 totals 15 residues. In germline, CDR1 is MNHNS, CDR2 SASEGT. V was shortened by 1 base and J by 4 bases, with 10 bases between the two germline ends. The CDR3 nucleotides are TGTGCCAGCAGTGAAGAGTATGTCCTTAATGAAAAACTGTTTTTT. Protein: CASSEEYVLNEKLFF.

This chain joins TRBV10-2 and TRBJ2-7; no reliable D call. V was trimmed by 3 bases and J by 5 bases, leaving 14 bases between them. CDR1 WSHSY and CDR2 SAAADI come from the germline V gene. This CDR3 has 14 amino acids. The CDR3 loop is CASSESLGRHEQYF. Here the CDR3 DNA reads TGCGCCAGCAGTGAAAGTCTGGGTCGGCACGAGCAGTACTTC.

This clone was detected only a few times. V usage is TRBV7-2 and J usage is TRBJ1-1, with 9 bases fitting TRBD1. Germline CDR1 reads SGHTA; CDR2 reads FQGNSA. The CDR3 contains 13 residues. J lost 3 bases, V lost 6 bases, and 2 bases had no gene match. In DNA, the CDR3 is TGTGCCAGCAGACAGGGGGCGTACACTGAAGCTTTCTTT. The encoded protein is CASRQGAYTEAFF. The whole variable domain, remainder taken from reference TRBV7-2 and TRBJ1-1, is GAGVSQSPSNKVTEKGKDVELRCDPISGHTALYWYRQSLGQGLEFLIYFQGNSAPDKSGLPSDRFSAERTGGSVSTLTIQRTQQEDSAVYLCASRQGAYTEAFFGQGTRLTVV.

The chain employs TRBV5-5 and TRBJ1-4; TRBD1 matches at 7 bases. This CDR3 spans 15 amino acids. The germline V gene has CDR1 SGHKS and CDR2 YYEKEE (reference sequence). V dropped 4 bases and J dropped 6; count of bases not matched to a gene: 9. The DNA for the CDR3 is TGTGCCAGCAGCACTCCGACAGGGAGTCATGAAAAACTGTTTTTT. Translated, it gives CASSTPTGSHEKLFF.

The chain is built from TRBV15 and TRBJ2-1; D gene unclear. Looked up from germline, CDR1 is LNHNV and CDR2 is YYDKDF (reference sequence). CDR3 length: 16 amino acids. V dropped 2 bases and J dropped 9 bases, with 20 bases sitting between them. The CDR3 coding sequence is TGTGCCACCAGCAGAAGGTCCCTTAAGCCACCGGGTGAGCAGTTCTTC. It translates to CATSRRSLKPPGEQFF.

In this sample, this clone turned up once. The chain is built from TRBV29-1 and TRBJ1-1; 9 bases agree with TRBD1. The CDR3 extends over 14 amino acids. V dropped 7 bases and J dropped 4; count of bases not matched to a gene: 10. CDR1 and CDR2 from the germline V gene are SQVTM and ANQGSEA. The DNA of the CDR3 is TGCAGCGGAGGATACAGGGGGCCCCGCACTGAAGCTTTCTTT. Translating gives CSGGYRGPRTEAFF. Full variable domain (rest looked up from reference TRBV29-1 and TRBJ1-1): SAVISQKPSRDICQRGTSLTIQCQVDSQVTMMFWYRQQPGQSLTLIATANQGSEATYESGFVIDKFPISRPNLTFSTLTVSNMSPEDSSIYLCSGGYRGPRTEAFFGQGTRLTVV.

This rearrangement joins TRBV18 to TRBJ1-1; unclear D gene. V was pared by 2 bases and J by 1 base, with 5 bases between. Germline V gene lookup returns CDR1 KGHSH and CDR2 LQKENI. This CDR3 is 13 amino acids long. The chain's CDR3 is CASSPGENTEAFF. CDR3 nucleotide sequence: TGTGCCAGCTCACCAGGGGAGAACACTGAAGCTTTCTTT.

The chain carries TRBV6-1 and TRBJ2-2; D assignment may be TRBD1 or TRBD2 (5 bases each). Germline loops: CDR1 MNHNS, CDR2 SASEGT. CDR3 length: 13 residues. Trimming removed 8 bases from V and 3 bases from J, with 10 bases in between. The chain's CDR3 is CASFGTHTGELFF. In nucleotides, the CDR3 is TGTGCCAGCTTCGGGACCCACACCGGGGAGCTGTTTTTT.

This clone was counted a few times. This rearrangement joins TRBV14 to TRBJ1-1, with D hard to call. The V gene lost 2 bases and the J gene lost 2 bases, with 12 bases spanning the gap. The CDR3 spans 15 residues. Germline CDR1 is SGHDN and CDR2 is FVKESK. Here the CDR3 DNA reads TGTGCCAGCAGCCAAAGGGTGGAGGGAAACACTGAAGCTTTCTTT. This encodes CASSQRVEGNTEAFF. Looking up the rest from reference TRBV14 and TRBJ1-1 gives the full variable domain: EAGVTQFPSHSVIEKGQTVTLRCDPISGHDNLYWYRRVMGKEIKFLLHFVKESKQDESGMPNNRFLAERTGGTYSTLKVQPAELEDSGVYFCASSQRVEGNTEAFFGQGTRLTVV.

This clone was seen just once. The genes are TRBV30 and TRBJ1-6, with 8 positions matching TRBD1. In germline, CDR1 is GTSNPN, CDR2 SVGIG (reference sequence). Trimming took 6 bases from V and 10 from J; bases not matched to a gene: 2. The CDR3 extends over 11 amino acids. CDR3 sequence (DNA): TGTGCCTGTGACAGGGGATCACCCCTCCACTTT. This gives the protein CACDRGSPLHF.

The V and J genes are TRBV19 and TRBJ1-1; 9 nucleotides align to TRBD1. The V segment lost 4 bases and the J segment 4 bases; nucleotides outside the gene matches: 4. CDR1 and CDR2 (germline): LNHDA, SQIVND (reference sequence). This CDR3 spans 14 amino acids. The CDR3 nucleotides read TGTGCCAGTAGTAAGACAGGGGGAGGCACTGAAGCTTTCTTT. Its protein is CASSKTGGGTEAFF.

The V call is TRBV19, the J call TRBJ2-5, with TRBD2 identical over 7 bases. V shed 2 bases and J 7 bases; nucleotides not matched to a gene: 10. The CDR3 extends over 15 amino acids. Per the germline V gene, CDR1 is LNHDA and CDR2 is SQIVND (reference sequence). This CDR3 is CASSIILAEPGTQYF. The CDR3 region has the DNA TGTGCCAGTAGTATAATCCTAGCGGAACCGGGGACCCAGTACTTC.

The V call is TRBV4-1, the J call TRBJ1-5; possibly TRBD1 for D (5 bases). Trimming shortened V by 0 bases and J by 7 bases, and 16 bases separated the two germline ends. CDR1 and CDR2 from the germline V gene are MGHRA and YSYEKL. This CDR3 has 16 amino acids. The DNA for the CDR3 is TGCGCCAGCAGCCAAGATTCCCGGGGGGTAGGACAGCCCCAGCATTTT. It translates to CASSQDSRGVGQPQHF.

The chain is built from TRBV2 and TRBJ2-2; tentatively, D is TRBD1 (6 bases). Trimming took off 5 bases at V and 4 bases at J, with 17 bases between the two ends. From germline, CDR1 is SNHLY and CDR2 FYNNEI. CDR3 length: 16 amino acids. This CDR3 reads CASSRSDSPTTGELFF. DNA of the CDR3: TGTGCCAGCAGTCGCTCGGACAGCCCAACCACCGGGGAGCTGTTTTTT.

J is TRBJ2-5 and V is TRBV19; 7 positions agree with TRBD2. CDR1 is LNHDA, CDR2 SQIVND, per germline (reference sequence). V lost 3 bases, J lost 4 bases, and 8 bases stayed unmatched. CDR3 length: 15 residues. CDR3 in DNA: TGTGCCAGTAGTATTTTTGGAGGGGAGGGAGAGACCCAGTACTTC. Translation: CASSIFGGEGETQYF.

This chain uses TRBV5-5 with TRBJ1-2, with 8 positions matching TRBD1. Germline CDR1 reads SGHKS; CDR2 reads YYEKEE (reference sequence). There are 15 residues in the CDR3. Trimming took 0 bases from V and 4 from J; bases not matched to a gene: 5. CDR3 nucleotide sequence: TGTGCCAGCAGCTTGGGTGGACAGGGACCCTATGGCTACACCTTC. This encodes CASSLGGQGPYGYTF.